These T cell receptor beta chains were read from a single sample in a study of breast tumors, draining lymph nodes, adjacent tissues. Each CDR3 protein gets one entry after TCRdb re-called the multiplex PCR reads with MiXCR. This table has over 20,000 distinct CDR3 sequences, about 70% appearing once. The specimen was tumor-adjacent breast tissue. These receptors all stem from a female donor with breast cancer. Some clones in this sample may be carry-over from other donors' samples. CDR3s include the opening cysteine and the closing phenylalanine or tryptophan. Fields, in order: V gene, J gene, CDR3 protein.

TRBV7-9	TRBJ2-7	CASSLEASGAYEQYF
TRBV29-1	TRBJ2-1	CSVDTLDYNEQFF
TRBV20-1	TRBJ1-4	CSARVGEKLFF
TRBV7-2	TRBJ2-5	CASSLSWEETQYF
TRBV12-3/TRBV12-4	TRBJ1-5	CASSARGAGSYEHF
TRBV2	TRBJ2-7	CASSVSGLGFYEQYF
TRBV29-1	TRBJ2-7	CSVEAHASYEQYF
TRBV10-3	TRBJ2-3	CAISVKSTDTQYF
TRBV20-1	TRBJ1-3	CSANLPPFNTIYF
TRBV10-3	TRBJ1-6	CAISESSRENSPLHF
TRBV15	TRBJ2-3	CATSRDRQDTQYF
TRBV20-1	TRBJ1-6	CSARGRINSPLHF
TRBV7-8	TRBJ2-5	CASTPGILAGQETQYF
TRBV29-1	TRBJ2-1	CSVFPTYSYNEQFF
TRBV24-1	TRBJ2-1	CATSDRQTEQFF
TRBV29-1	TRBJ1-2	CSALTGTSYGYTF
TRBV15	TRBJ2-3	CATSRVGGTDTQYF
TRBV5-1	TRBJ1-6	CASSFVGDRESNSPLHF
TRBV12-3/TRBV12-4	TRBJ1-3	CASSPQAGAGNTIYF
TRBV9	TRBJ2-2	CASSPGSGFTGELFF
TRBV15	TRBJ2-1	CATSRDTGVEQFF
TRBV2	TRBJ2-7	CASSPRLQGAQDEQYF
TRBV12-3/TRBV12-4	TRBJ2-3	CALRAGVDPTDTQYF
TRBV7-9	TRBJ2-3	CASSLSGLSDTQYF
TRBV19	TRBJ2-6	CASKIPGANVLTF
TRBV11-2	TRBJ1-2	CASSLNTGGGGGYTF
TRBV20-1	TRBJ2-3	CSARSGGTQYF
TRBV20-1	TRBJ1-3	CSVSGVGGNTIYF
TRBV6-4	TRBJ2-1	CASSETGTKGSNEQFF
TRBV18	TRBJ1-5	CASSPTREDQPQHF
TRBV9	TRBJ2-2	CASSVGGFTGELFF